This T cell receptor beta chain was sequenced for a study of technical replicates of blood from four donors. This clone occurred once. Generated by immunoSEQ multiplex PCR, the TCRdb table keeps only in-frame clones and is missing some. The profile shows fewer than 100,000 clones, around 96% of them singletons. CDR1 LNHDA and CDR2 SQIVND come from the germline V gene (reference sequence). The CDR3 has 14 residues. V was trimmed by 4 bases and J by 7 bases, leaving 13 bases between them. The chain uses TRBV19 and TRBJ2-2; D is perhaps TRBD1 (5 bases). The sequenced sample consisted of T cells isolated from PBMCs. This TCR came from a human donor in good health. CDR3 coding DNA: TGTGCCAGTAGTAGGGGCCATACGGGCGGGGAGCTGTTTTTT. This translates into CASSRGHTGGELFF. Supplemented by reference TRBV19 and TRBJ2-2, the full variable domain reads DGGITQSPKYLFRKEGQNVTLSCEQNLNHDAMYWYRQDPGQGLRLIYYSQIVNDFQKGDIAEGYSVSREKKESFPLTVTSAQKNPTAFYLCASSRGHTGGELFFGEGSRLTVL.